This paragraph reports one T cell receptor (beta chain). This sample is drawn from a study of OX40 agonist ivuxolimab in advanced cancers. The CDR3 totals 15 residues. Germline loops: CDR1 LNHDA, CDR2 SQIVND (reference sequence). Deletions cut 3 bases from V and 3 bases from J, with 15 bases between. Generated by immunoSEQ multiplex PCR, the TCRdb table keeps only in-frame clones and is missing some. The table has approximately 80,000 clones, approximately 91% seen once; the top ten hold roughly 6.9%. Sample: CD4+ or CD8+ T cells sorted from blood, taken in a trial of the OX40 agonist ivuxolimab. This chain joins TRBV19 and TRBJ2-7; weak D call: TRBD2 (7 bases). The sequence was obtained from an adult with an advanced solid tumor such as melanoma, head and neck, liver or kidney cancer. The CDR3 region is CASSIRGGAVYEQYF. CDR3 DNA sequence: TGTGCCAGTAGTATTCGTGGGGGGGCGGTCTACGAGCAGTACTTC.